This passage covers 26 T cell receptor beta chains from one sample sequenced in a study of cytomegalovirus exposure and HLA in healthy donors. Researchers ran the PCR with 60 Vbeta and 13 Jbeta primers. Sequenced by immunoSEQ multiplex PCR; TCRdb stores in-frame clones only, minus some. The sample contains some 160,000 clones, 65% to 80% of which appear only once. Material for sequencing was PBMCs. These receptors originate from a woman aged 40 to 50 in good health and CMV-seronegative.

The genes are TRBV5-1 and TRBJ2-3; D unresolved. This CDR3 is 11 amino acids long. V was cut by 6 bases and J by 2 bases, with 4 bases left in between. CDR1 and CDR2 (germline): SGHRS, YFSETQ. CDR3 loop: CASTVTDTQYF. CDR3 sequence (DNA): TGCGCCAGCACCGTCACAGATACGCAGTATTTT.

This rearrangement joins TRBV7-2 to TRBJ2-7, with 13 positions matching TRBD2. CDR3 length: 19 amino acids. Germline lookup yields CDR1 SGHTA and CDR2 FQGNSA. Unmatched junction bases numbered 13, after V lost 3 bases and J lost 2 bases. The CDR3 loop reads CASSFLKTGTSGTAYEQYF. The CDR3 bases are TGTGCCAGCAGCTTTTTGAAGACCGGGACTAGCGGGACAGCCTACGAGCAGTACTTC.

This clone was counted a few times. The chain is built from TRBV6-6 and TRBJ1-4; D unclear. Germline values: CDR1 MNHNY, CDR2 SVGAGI (reference sequence). The CDR3 has 14 amino acids. Trimming removed 6 bases at V and 3 bases at J, with 11 bases between. The chain's CDR3 is CASRDFLANEKLFF. The CDR3 coding sequence is TGTGCCAGCAGGGACTTTCTGGCTAATGAAAAACTGTTTTTT.

The chain joins TRBV9 to TRBJ2-1; tentative D call: TRBD2 (6 bases). Trimming cost V 4 bases and J 4 bases, with 15 bases left between them. CDR1 is SGDLS, CDR2 YYNGEE, per germline. The CDR3 extends over 15 amino acids. The CDR3 sequence is CASSPRLGAYNEQFF. DNA of the CDR3: TGTGCCAGCAGCCCCCGACTAGGCGCTTACAATGAGCAGTTCTTC.

The count of this clone is one. Other DNA sequences in the same sample also yield this CDR3. CDR3 coding DNA: TGTGCCAGCAGCTTAGGAGGACAGGGGTACGAGCAGTACTTC. It is translated as CASSLGGQGYEQYF. The chain uses TRBV7-2 and TRBJ2-7; 9 positions match TRBD1. This CDR3 has 14 amino acids. Per the germline V gene, CDR1 is SGHTA and CDR2 is FQGNSA. With 1 base clipped from V and 4 bases from J, the junction kept 2 bases outside the gene matches.

The gene calls are TRBV19 and TRBJ2-1; 9 bases line up with TRBD2. The J segment lost 4 bases and the V segment lost 1 base, leaving 11 bases of the junction unmatched. Germline lookup yields CDR1 LNHDA and CDR2 SQIVND (reference sequence). This CDR3 is built from 18 residues. In nucleotides, the CDR3 is TGTGCCAGTAGTATAGGGGGCGGGAGGGCCGTAGTGTACAATGAGCAGTTCTTC. Translation gives CASSIGGGRAVVYNEQFF.

V and J are TRBV30 and TRBJ1-5; TRBD1 aligns across 7 bases. Per the germline V gene, CDR1 is GTSNPN and CDR2 is SVGIG (reference sequence). Trimming cost V 4 bases and J 4 bases; bases outside gene matches: 4. This CDR3 spans 13 amino acids. In DNA form, the CDR3 reads TGTGCCTGGACAGGGGGATGGAATCAGCCCCAGCATTTT. Translating gives CAWTGGWNQPQHF.

This chain connects TRBV7-8 to TRBJ1-3; 8 bases map to TRBD1. The V segment lost 3 bases and the J segment 0 bases; nucleotides outside the gene matches: 7. The germline CDR1 and CDR2 sequences are SGHVS and FQNEAQ. This CDR3 region has 17 residues. The CDR3 coding sequence is TGTGCCAGCAGCTTCGGACAGGGCTTTTCCTCTGGAAACACCATATATTTT. This sequence encodes CASSFGQGFSSGNTIYF.

The genes are TRBV30 and TRBJ1-2; TRBD1 is a possible D gene (5 bases). Per the germline V gene, CDR1 is GTSNPN and CDR2 is SVGIG (reference sequence). V lost 1 base and J lost 7, with 13 bases in between. CDR3 length: 13 amino acids. Written as DNA, the CDR3 is TGTGCCTGGAGTGCAGGGAACTTTAGTGGCTACACCTTC. Translated: CAWSAGNFSGYTF.

The chain is built from TRBV10-3 and TRBJ2-7; the match to TRBD1 covers 8 bases. V shed 2 bases and J 4 bases; nucleotides not matched to a gene: 7. Germline V gene lookup returns CDR1 ENHRY and CDR2 SYGVKD. The length of the CDR3 is 15 residues. CDR3 loop: CAISEGTGRTYEQYF. The CDR3, as DNA: TGTGCCATCAGTGAGGGGACAGGTCGGACTTACGAGCAGTACTTC.

This clone was counted only a few times. The rearrangement links TRBV2 to TRBJ1-1, with 7 bases that match TRBD1. Germline assignment: CDR1 SNHLY and CDR2 FYNNEI. The length of the CDR3 is 16 residues. With 7 bases clipped from V and 1 base from J, the junction kept 12 bases outside the gene matches. The CDR3 region is CASNGHGQAQNTEAFF. DNA of the CDR3: TGTGCCAGCAACGGCCATGGACAGGCTCAGAACACTGAAGCTTTCTTT.

This chain links TRBV4-1 with TRBJ1-5; no clear D. This CDR3 comprises 15 residues. The V gene's germline CDR1 is MGHRA and CDR2 YSYEKL. The V end was cut by 4 bases, the J end by 7 bases, with 17 bases between. The CDR3 here is CASSLSREAGQPQHF. The DNA of the CDR3 is TGCGCCAGCAGCCTCTCCCGGGAAGCAGGACAGCCCCAGCATTTT.

This clone showed up just a few times. The rearrangement joins TRBV5-5 to TRBJ2-1, with 10 positions matching TRBD2. V shed 5 bases, J shed 7 bases, and the junction held 21 bases outside the gene matches. The CDR3 is 19 amino acids. CDR1 and CDR2 (germline): SGHKS, YYEKEE (reference sequence). CDR3 protein: CASRNWVGLAVEMGNEQFF. The CDR3 DNA follows: TGTGCCAGCAGGAATTGGGTAGGACTAGCGGTTGAAATGGGGAATGAGCAGTTCTTC.

This clone was counted a single time. This chain uses TRBV27 with TRBJ2-6; 7 nucleotides align to TRBD1. The V segment lost 3 bases and the J segment 1 base; nucleotides outside the gene matches: 3. The germline gives CDR1 MNHEY, CDR2 SMNVEV (reference sequence). The CDR3 totals 16 residues. The CDR3 here is CASSFMDRSGANVLTF. In DNA, the CDR3 is TGTGCCAGCAGTTTCATGGACAGGTCTGGGGCCAACGTCCTGACTTTC. Complete variable domain (other parts from reference TRBV27 and TRBJ2-6): EAQVTQNPRYLITVTGKKLTVTCSQNMNHEYMSWYRQDPGLGLRQIYYSMNVEVTDKGDVPEGYKVSRKEKRNFPLILESPSPNQTSLYFCASSFMDRSGANVLTFGAGSRLTVL.

The J gene is TRBJ2-6, the V gene TRBV28; D is ambiguous. CDR1 and CDR2 (germline): MDHEN, SYDVKM. This CDR3 region has 13 residues. Trimming took 6 bases from V and 1 from J, leaving 4 bases between them. The CDR3 loop reads CASRRSGANVLTF. CDR3 bases: TGTGCCAGCAGGCGTTCTGGGGCCAACGTCCTGACTTTC.

The chain combines TRBV15 with TRBJ2-1; TRBD2 matches 10 bases. This CDR3 region has 13 residues. CDR1 and CDR2 from the germline V gene are LNHNV and YYDKDF (reference sequence). The V segment lost 6 bases and the J segment 14 bases; nucleotides outside the gene matches: 10. CDR3 region: CATSTSGIGDKFF. CDR3 DNA: TGTGCCACCAGTACTAGCGGGATAGGGGATAAGTTCTTC.

In this sample, this clone turned up once. The J gene is TRBJ2-1, the V gene TRBV12-5, with 9 bases lining up with TRBD1. V trimming: 0 bases; J trimming: 0 bases; junction bases outside the gene matches: 9. CDR1 and CDR2 from the germline V gene are LGHNT and FRNRAP. This CDR3 region has 19 residues. The CDR3 nucleotides are TGTGCTAGTGGTTTGGTAAAGGGGACAGGGAGATTCTCCTACAATGAGCAGTTCTTC. Its translation is CASGLVKGTGRFSYNEQFF.

V usage is TRBV9 and J usage is TRBJ2-1; 9 nucleotides line up with TRBD2. CDR1 SGDLS and CDR2 YYNGEE come from the germline V gene. Unmatched junction bases numbered 5, after V lost 1 base and J lost 6 bases. This CDR3 spans 15 amino acids. The CDR3 loop is CASSVLAGLGNEQFF. In DNA form, the CDR3 reads TGTGCCAGCAGCGTACTAGCGGGATTAGGCAATGAGCAGTTCTTC. The full variable domain, with the rest looked up from reference TRBV9 and TRBJ2-1, is DSGVTQTPKHLITATGQRVTLRCSPRSGDLSVYWYQQSLDQGLQFLIQYYNGEERAKGNILERFSAQQFPDLHSELNLSSLELGDSALYFCASSVLAGLGNEQFFGPGTRLTVL.

V gene TRBV2 combines with J gene TRBJ2-5; a weak D match, TRBD1 (6 bases). The CDR3 consists of 13 residues. Germline assignment: CDR1 SNHLY and CDR2 FYNNEI. Trimming took off 3 bases at V and 2 bases at J, with 7 bases between the two ends. CDR3 sequence: CASSDRGQETQYF. The CDR3 nucleotides read TGTGCCAGCAGTGACAGGGGACAAGAGACCCAGTACTTC.

Ten or more counts support this clone. The V and J genes are TRBV7-2 and TRBJ1-1, with D perhaps TRBD1 (5 bases). The CDR3 runs to 14 residues. V lost 5 bases, J lost 1 base, and 11 bases lay in between. The germline CDR1 and CDR2 sequences are SGHTA and FQGNSA. Written as DNA, the CDR3 is TGTGCCAGCAGCCCGGACACCTGGAACACTGAAGCTTTCTTT. Translation: CASSPDTWNTEAFF.

The table lists this clone with a few counts. The genes are TRBV4-3 and TRBJ2-7; the match to TRBD1 covers 8 bases. CDR1 and CDR2 from the germline V gene are LGHNA and YSLEER. V trimming: 4 bases; J trimming: 6 bases; junction bases outside the gene matches: 11. The length of the CDR3 is 15 residues. The CDR3 protein is CASSRSSDRATEQYF. In DNA form, the CDR3 reads TGCGCCAGCAGCCGCTCCTCGGACAGGGCCACCGAGCAGTACTTC.

The rearrangement joins TRBV6-5 to TRBJ1-5; D may be TRBD1 (6 bases). The V gene lost 3 bases and the J gene lost 6 bases, with 15 bases spanning the gap. Per germline, CDR1 MNHEY and CDR2 SVGAGI. There are 15 residues in the CDR3. CDR3 DNA sequence: TGTGCCAGCAGTTATGGTGTGGGGGCCGGTCAGCCCCAGCATTTT. It specifies CASSYGVGAGQPQHF.

This rearrangement joins TRBV5-4 to TRBJ2-1, with a weak D call TRBD2 (5 bases). The CDR3 contains 13 residues. V lost 2 bases and J 5 bases, leaving 8 bases between the germline ends. The germline gives CDR1 SGHNT, CDR2 YYREEE (reference sequence). In DNA, the CDR3 is TGTGCCAGCAGCTTAGCGGCAAACAATGAGCAGTTCTTC. This encodes CASSLAANNEQFF. Looking up the rest from reference TRBV5-4 and TRBJ2-1 gives the full variable domain: ETGVTQSPTHLIKTRGQQVTLRCSSQSGHNTVSWYQQALGQGPQFIFQYYREEENGRGNFPPRFSGLQFPNYSSELNVNALELDDSALYLCASSLAANNEQFFGPGTRLTVL.

V is TRBV4-3 and J is TRBJ2-5; D is unclear. Per the germline V gene, CDR1 is LGHNA and CDR2 is YSLEER. The CDR3 consists of 14 residues. V lost 2 bases to trimming and J lost 5 bases, with 12 bases between them. The CDR3 DNA reads TGCGCCAGCAGCCAATTTATTGGAGCGGAGACCCAGTACTTC. Translation gives CASSQFIGAETQYF.

This clone was detected a few times. CDR3 protein: CASWVGTAGNTIYF. CDR3 bases: TGTGCCAGTTGGGTCGGGACTGCTGGAAACACCATATATTTT. This chain links TRBV6-6 with TRBJ1-3; maybe TRBD1 (5 bases). Germline-derived CDR1 and CDR2 are MNHNY and SVGAGI (reference sequence). The CDR3 contains 14 residues. V was cut by 9 bases and J by 2 bases, with 14 bases left in between.

J is TRBJ2-2 and V is TRBV4-2; D is perhaps TRBD2 (6 bases). There are 16 residues in the CDR3. The V end was cut by 3 bases, the J end by 0 bases, with 11 bases between. The germline gives CDR1 LGHNA, CDR2 YNFKEQ. CDR3 in DNA: TGTGCCAGCAGCCAGGGCGGGATCTCGAACACCGGGGAGCTGTTTTTT. Its translation: CASSQGGISNTGELFF.